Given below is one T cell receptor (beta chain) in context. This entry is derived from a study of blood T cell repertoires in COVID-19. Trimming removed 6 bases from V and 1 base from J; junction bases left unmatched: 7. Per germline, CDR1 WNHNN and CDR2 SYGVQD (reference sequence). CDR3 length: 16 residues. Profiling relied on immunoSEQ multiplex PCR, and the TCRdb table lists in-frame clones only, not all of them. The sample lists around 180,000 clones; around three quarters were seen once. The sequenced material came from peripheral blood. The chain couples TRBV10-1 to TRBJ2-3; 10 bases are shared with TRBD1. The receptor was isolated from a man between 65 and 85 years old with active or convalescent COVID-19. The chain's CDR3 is CASSPADRGGTDTQYF. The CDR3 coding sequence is TGCGCCAGCAGCCCAGCGGACAGGGGGGGCACAGATACGCAGTATTTT.